This TCR beta chain was sequenced for a study of response to subunit inactivated influenza vaccine. Concerning this clonotype itself: Its antigen is not identified.

General observations from the study: New T cells are recruited in small numbers by each seasonal influenza vaccination, according to the authors' suggestion.

TCRdb itself ran the RT-PCR reads through MiXCR, one entry per CDR3 protein. The table records 530,000 or so distinct CDR3 sequences, 14% of them present only once. This CDR3 has 14 residues. Trimming removed 1 base from V and 0 bases from J, with 6 bases in between. CDR1 and CDR2 (germline): PRHDT, FYEKMQ (reference sequence). Here the sequenced sample was PBMCs from blood, taken about 13 days after vaccination. This chain links TRBV13 with TRBJ2-5; D is unclear. This clonotype originated in a man over 45 who received an inactivated influenza vaccine. CDR3 in DNA: TGTGCCAGCAGCTTAGTCAGAAACCAAGAGACCCAGTACTTC. This sequence encodes CASSLVRNQETQYF.